One sample yielded the 15 T cell receptor beta chains listed below, sequenced in a study of beta chain features in type 1 diabetes. Their target antigens are unknown. Study results and caveats: Shortening that was moderate but significant affected the TCRB CDR3s of Type 1 diabetes patients in all four CD4+ subsets.

The authors reverse transcribed all of the isolated RNA, so sequencing captured expressed TCRB transcripts. The data were produced by immunoSEQ multiplex PCR, yet TCRdb's version contains in-frame clones alone and is incomplete. The table includes 500,000 to 650,000 clones, 9.5% to 15% detected once. Sample: naive CD4+ T cells from blood. The receptors derive from a man under 40 with type 1 diabetes.

This clone was detected only a few times. In nucleotides, the CDR3 is TGTGCCAGCAGCTCCTCCACAGGGGTTCGGGCTGAAGCTTTCTTT. Encoded protein: CASSSSTGVRAEAFF. V and J are TRBV11-1 and TRBJ1-1; 7 bases line up with TRBD1. With V trimmed by 4 bases and J by 6 bases, 11 bases remained unmatched. The length of the CDR3 is 15 residues. In germline, CDR1 is SGHAT, CDR2 FQDESV (reference sequence). The full variable domain, with the rest looked up from reference TRBV11-1 and TRBJ1-1, is EAEVAQSPRYKITEKSQAVAFWCDPISGHATLYWYRQILGQGPELLVQFQDESVVDDSQLPKDRFSAERLKGVDSTLKIQPAELGDSAMYLCASSSSTGVRAEAFFGQGTRLTVV.

This clone was counted a few times. The chain carries TRBV4-3 and TRBJ2-1; D is unclear. V lost 1 base, J lost 6 bases, and 10 bases lay in between. Germline loops: CDR1 LGHNA, CDR2 YSLEER. CDR3 length: 14 residues. Written as DNA, the CDR3 is TGCGCCAGCAGCCAAGTCCAGGTGGGCAATGAGCAGTTCTTC. It is translated as CASSQVQVGNEQFF.

The sample holds a few counts of this clone. The rearrangement links TRBV30 to TRBJ1-5, with D unresolved. Germline V CDR1 and CDR2: GTSNPN, SVGIG (reference sequence). The CDR3 extends over 12 amino acids. The CDR3 nucleotides are TGTTCTATGGTATCAGACAATCAGCCCCAGCATTTT. Its translation is CSMVSDNQPQHF.

The gene calls are TRBV9 and TRBJ2-2; 7 bases fit TRBD2. CDR3 length: 14 residues. Germline V gene lookup returns CDR1 SGDLS and CDR2 YYNGEE. V lost 3 bases to trimming and J lost 5 bases; unmatched junction nucleotides: 4. CDR3 in DNA: TGTGCCAGCAGCGCCGGGACTACTACCGGGGAGCTGTTTTTT. Translation: CASSAGTTTGELFF.

This chain joins TRBV7-9 and TRBJ2-1; 8 bases match TRBD1. The CDR3 extends over 15 amino acids. The V segment lost 4 bases and the J segment 4 bases; nucleotides outside the gene matches: 6. The germline V gene encodes CDR1 SEHNR and CDR2 FQNEAQ (reference sequence). CDR3 loop: CASSSGDRSYNEQFF. CDR3 bases: TGTGCCAGCAGCTCAGGGGACAGGTCTTACAATGAGCAGTTCTTC.

In its sample, this clone was seen a few times. The rearrangement links TRBV30 to TRBJ2-4; 7 bases map to TRBD2. J was trimmed by 8 bases and V by 4 bases; bases with no gene match: 5. CDR3 length: 12 amino acids. CDR1 GTSNPN and CDR2 SVGIG come from the germline V gene (reference sequence). CDR3 DNA: TGTGCCTGGAAAAGCGGGGAGGACATTCAGTACTTC. This translates into CAWKSGEDIQYF.

Only a few counts were recorded for this clone. The chain's CDR3 is CASSFQLGSYEQYF. The CDR3 coding sequence is TGTGCCAGCAGTTTCCAGCTAGGGTCCTACGAGCAGTACTTC. The chain couples TRBV6-4 to TRBJ2-7; no firm D call. This CDR3 is 14 amino acids long. Per germline, CDR1 MRHNA and CDR2 SNTAGT. Between the trimmed V and J ends, which lost 5 bases and 1 base, there was a span of 12 bases.

This chain joins TRBV5-1 and TRBJ1-4; 8 bases align to TRBD1. Germline V gives CDR1 SGHRS, CDR2 YFSETQ. V gave up 4 bases and J gave up 8 bases; unmatched junction bases: 10. The CDR3 is made up of 15 amino acids. Here the CDR3 DNA reads TGCGCCAGCAGCCGCATTGACAGGGGCAAGGAAAAACTGTTTTTT. This gives the protein CASSRIDRGKEKLFF.

The rearrangement links TRBV20-1 to TRBJ2-3; D is unclear. The V gene lost 5 bases and the J gene lost 4 bases, with 7 bases spanning the gap. The CDR3 covers 11 residues. Germline assignment: CDR1 DFQATT and CDR2 SNEGSKA (reference sequence). For the CDR3, the DNA is TGCAGTGCTCGGGCCTCAGATACGCAGTATTTT. Its protein is CSARASDTQYF.

This clone was counted between two and nine times. V is TRBV14 and J is TRBJ2-3; D is possibly TRBD1 or TRBD2 (5 bases each). The V gene's germline CDR1 is SGHDN and CDR2 FVKESK. The CDR3 is 17 residues long. V shed 1 base and J shed 2 bases, with 16 bases lying between them. The chain's CDR3 is CASSQVPGTGNTDTQYF. In nucleotides, the CDR3 is TGTGCCAGCAGCCAAGTACCCGGGACGGGTAACACAGATACGCAGTATTTT.

This clone has just a few counts. This chain joins TRBV28 and TRBJ2-3; D may be TRBD2 (5 bases). The germline V gene has CDR1 MDHEN and CDR2 SYDVKM. Trimming took 6 bases from V and 1 from J, leaving 8 bases between them. This CDR3 has 13 amino acids. CDR3 sequence (DNA): TGTGCCAGCAGAGGAGCGGGCACAGATACGCAGTATTTT. Its protein product is CASRGAGTDTQYF. Full variable domain (outside the CDR3, taken from reference TRBV28 and TRBJ2-3): DVKVTQSSRYLVKRTGEKVFLECVQDMDHENMFWYRQDPGLGLRLIYFSYDVKMKEKGDIPEGYSVSREKKERFSLILESASTNQTSMYLCASRGAGTDTQYFGPGTRLTVL.

This clone has only a few counts. The chain employs TRBV19 and TRBJ1-2; D possibly corresponds to TRBD1 (5 bases). The CDR3 loop spans 15 amino acids. CDR1 and CDR2 from the germline V gene are LNHDA and SQIVND (reference sequence). V dropped 3 bases and J dropped 1 base, with 12 bases sitting between them. The CDR3 spells CASSIRTSDNYGYTF. CDR3 in DNA: TGTGCCAGTAGTATTCGGACATCAGATAACTATGGCTACACCTTC.

The chain couples TRBV5-4 to TRBJ2-3, with 10 bases that match TRBD2. This CDR3 has 15 amino acids. CDR1 and CDR2 (germline): SGHNT, YYREEE (reference sequence). V was clipped by 4 bases and J by 5 bases; unmatched bases: 7. The CDR3 here is CASSRAGLAKDTQYF. The CDR3 bases are TGTGCCAGCAGCCGGGCGGGACTAGCGAAAGATACGCAGTATTTT.

As regards this clone: The same CDR3 also results from other DNA sequences found in this sample. The gene calls are TRBV2 and TRBJ1-6; weak D call: TRBD1 (6 bases). V lost 6 bases to trimming and J lost 4 bases, with 7 bases between them. CDR3 length: 13 amino acids. CDR1 and CDR2 from the germline V gene are SNHLY and FYNNEI. CDR3: CASSGQYNSPLHF. Written as DNA, the CDR3 is TGTGCCAGCAGCGGACAGTATAATTCACCCCTCCACTTT.

This clone came up a few times. The chain combines TRBV7-9 with TRBJ2-1; TRBD2 agrees at 9 bases. The CDR3 has 13 residues. The germline V gene has CDR1 SEHNR and CDR2 FQNEAQ (reference sequence). J lost 8 bases, V lost 5 bases, and 4 bases had no gene match. The CDR3 DNA sequence: TGTGCCAGCAGCCCCGTAGCGGGGGATGAGCAGTTCTTC. Protein sequence: CASSPVAGDEQFF.